The present TCR beta chain was sequenced within a study of blood T cell repertoires in COVID-19. Study summary: From the United States, Italy and Spain came samples of acute and convalescent COVID-19. PBMCs, B-cell-depleted T cells, or T cells were the source of the cDNA or gDNA that made up the material.

Participant ages covered roughly 18 to 89 years across about 25 US areas. As originally analysed: Estimation of nucleated cell counts was performed using reference gene primer amplification. This table comes from immunoSEQ multiplex PCR, and its TCRdb copy is limited to in-frame clones, with some not included. Clone size and the V and J calls come from that table; the DNA yielded D and trimming. Here the sample spans 250,000 or so clones, 86% being singletons. Specimen: PBMCs or T cells enriched from blood (not recorded which). The sequence was collected from a woman aged 45 to 65 who had recovered from COVID-19.

The CDR3 DNA is TGTGCCAGCAGCTTAGGCCTAAGGACAGGGGGGACTAGCGGAAGGAAGTTCTTC. Protein sequence: CASSLGLRTGGTSGRKFF. The chain joins TRBV7-8 to TRBJ2-1, with a tentative D call TRBD2 (11 bases). The CDR3 has 18 amino acids. Germline loops: CDR1 SGHVS, CDR2 FQNEAQ. Trimming pared 1 base from V and 14 bases from J, leaving 30 bases between. Looking up the rest from reference TRBV7-8 and TRBJ2-1 gives the full variable domain: GAGVSQSPRYKVAKRGQDVALRCDPISGHVSLFWYQQALGQGPEFLTYFQNEAQLDKSGLPSDRFFAERPEGSVSTLKIQRTQQEDSAVYLCASSLGLRTGGTSGRKFFGPGTRLTVL.